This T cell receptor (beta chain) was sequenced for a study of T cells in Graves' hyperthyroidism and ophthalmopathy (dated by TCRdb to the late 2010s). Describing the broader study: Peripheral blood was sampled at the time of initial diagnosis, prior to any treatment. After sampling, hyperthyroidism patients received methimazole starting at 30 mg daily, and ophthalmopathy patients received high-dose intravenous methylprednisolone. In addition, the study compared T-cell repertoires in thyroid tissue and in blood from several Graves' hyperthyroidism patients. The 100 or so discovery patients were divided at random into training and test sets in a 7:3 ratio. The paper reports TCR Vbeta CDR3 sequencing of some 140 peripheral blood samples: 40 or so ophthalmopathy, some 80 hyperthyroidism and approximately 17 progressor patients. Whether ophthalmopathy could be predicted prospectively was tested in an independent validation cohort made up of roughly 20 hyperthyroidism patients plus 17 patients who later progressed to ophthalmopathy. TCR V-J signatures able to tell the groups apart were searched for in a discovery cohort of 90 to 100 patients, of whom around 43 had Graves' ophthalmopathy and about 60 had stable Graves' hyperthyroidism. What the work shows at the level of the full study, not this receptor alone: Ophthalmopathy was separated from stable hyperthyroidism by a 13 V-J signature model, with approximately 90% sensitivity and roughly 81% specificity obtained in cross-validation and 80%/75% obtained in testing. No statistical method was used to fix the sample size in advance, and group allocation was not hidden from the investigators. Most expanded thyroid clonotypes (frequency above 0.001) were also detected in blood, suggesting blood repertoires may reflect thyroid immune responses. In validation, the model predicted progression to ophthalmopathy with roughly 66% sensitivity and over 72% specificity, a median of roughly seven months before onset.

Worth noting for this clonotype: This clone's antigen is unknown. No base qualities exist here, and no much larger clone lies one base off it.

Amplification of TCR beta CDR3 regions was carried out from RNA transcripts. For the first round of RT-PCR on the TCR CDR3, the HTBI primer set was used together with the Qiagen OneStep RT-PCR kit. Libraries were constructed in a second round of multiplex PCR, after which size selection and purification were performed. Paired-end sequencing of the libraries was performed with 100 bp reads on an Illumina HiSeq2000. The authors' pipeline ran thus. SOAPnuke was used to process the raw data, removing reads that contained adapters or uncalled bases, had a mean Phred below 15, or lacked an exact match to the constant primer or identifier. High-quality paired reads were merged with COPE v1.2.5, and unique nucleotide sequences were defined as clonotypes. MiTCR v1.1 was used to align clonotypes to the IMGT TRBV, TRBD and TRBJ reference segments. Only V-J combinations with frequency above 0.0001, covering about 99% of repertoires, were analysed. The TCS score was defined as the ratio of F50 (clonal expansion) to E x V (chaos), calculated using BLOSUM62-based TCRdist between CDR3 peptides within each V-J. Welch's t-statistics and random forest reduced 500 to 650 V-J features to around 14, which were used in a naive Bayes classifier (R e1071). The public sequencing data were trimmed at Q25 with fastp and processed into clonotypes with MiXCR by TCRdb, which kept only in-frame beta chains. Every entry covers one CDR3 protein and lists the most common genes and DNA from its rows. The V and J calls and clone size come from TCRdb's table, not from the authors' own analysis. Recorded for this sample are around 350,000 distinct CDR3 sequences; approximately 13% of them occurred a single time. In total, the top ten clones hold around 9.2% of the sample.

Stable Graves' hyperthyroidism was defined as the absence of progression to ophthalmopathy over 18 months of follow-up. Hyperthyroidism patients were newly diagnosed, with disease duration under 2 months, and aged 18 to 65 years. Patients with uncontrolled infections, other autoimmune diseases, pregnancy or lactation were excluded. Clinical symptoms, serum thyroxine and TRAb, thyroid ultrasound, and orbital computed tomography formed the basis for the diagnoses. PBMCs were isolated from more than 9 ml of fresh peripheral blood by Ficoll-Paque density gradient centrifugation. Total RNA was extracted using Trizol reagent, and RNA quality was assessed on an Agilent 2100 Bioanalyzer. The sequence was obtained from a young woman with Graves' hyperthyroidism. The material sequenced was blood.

The DNA is as follows: TGTGCCAGTAGTGCGGGGCAGGGCTACACCTTC. Its amino acids are CASSAGQGYTF. The rearrangement joined TRBV19 to TRBJ1-2; tentative D gene TRBD1, with 5 bases matching. The germline V gene (reference sequence) specifies LNHDA as CDR1 and SQIVND as CDR2. Trimming at the junction amounts to 5 bases on V and 8 bases on J, and the germline ends lie 9 bases apart. Spanning cysteine to phenylalanine, the CDR3 consists of 11 amino acids. CDR3 DNA only is kept here, 33 bases in frame from base 1.